This is a list of T cell receptor beta chains from one sample in a study of blood T cell repertoires in COVID-19. The repertoire was sequenced with immunoSEQ multiplex PCR; TCRdb's copy has only in-frame clones and lacks some. The table shows about 81,000 clones, with over 90% occurring only once. Material: peripheral blood. Receptors were obtained from a human donor with active COVID-19. The donor label of this sample is uncertain. The CDR3 runs from the conserved cysteine through the conserved F or W. A D gene is named only where the DNA matches it firmly. The listing skips clone size in some rows; elsewhere it reads once, few, many or a size class.

clone size: -
V gene: TRBV5-1
D gene: -
J gene: TRBJ1-3
CDR3 protein: CASAGGAGSGNTIYF
CDR3 DNA: TGCGCCAGCGCTGGCGGGGCGGGCTCGGGAAACACCATATATTTT

clone size: -
V gene: TRBV11-2
D gene: -
J gene: TRBJ1-2
CDR3 protein: CASTPNSNYGYTF
CDR3 DNA: TGTGCCAGCACCCCAAACTCTAACTATGGCTACACCTTC

clone size: -
V gene: TRBV4-1
D gene: TRBD2
J gene: TRBJ2-2
CDR3 protein: CASSQGLASVMELFF
CDR3 DNA: TGCGCCAGCAGCCAGGGACTAGCCTCAGTGATGGAGCTGTTTTTT

clone size: -
V gene: TRBV2
D gene: -
J gene: TRBJ2-2
CDR3 protein: CASSKNTGELFF
CDR3 DNA: TGTGCCAGCAGCAAGAACACCGGGGAGCTGTTTTTT

clone size: -
V gene: TRBV14
D gene: -
J gene: TRBJ2-1
CDR3 protein: CASSQESDRPVFF
CDR3 DNA: TGTGCCAGCAGCCAAGAATCAGACAGGCCCGTGTTCTTC

clone size: -
V gene: TRBV13
D gene: TRBD2
J gene: TRBJ2-6
CDR3 protein: CASSPRLAGASGANVLTF
CDR3 DNA: TGTGCCAGCAGCCCCAGACTAGCGGGGGCCTCTGGGGCCAACGTCCTGACTTTC

clone size: -
V gene: TRBV28
D gene: TRBD1
J gene: TRBJ1-2
CDR3 protein: CASSSPGQGFGYTF
CDR3 DNA: TGTGCCAGCAGTTCCCCGGGACAGGGTTTTGGCTACACCTTC

clone size: -
V gene: TRBV7-8
D gene: TRBD2
J gene: TRBJ2-7
CDR3 protein: CASSPTWTSGRDEQYF
CDR3 DNA: TGTGCCAGCAGCCCCACCTGGACTAGCGGGAGGGACGAGCAGTACTTC

clone size: -
V gene: TRBV3-1/TRBV3-2
D gene: TRBD1
J gene: TRBJ1-2
CDR3 protein: CASSTRQGNGYTF
CDR3 DNA: TGTGCCAGCAGCACCCGACAGGGCAATGGCTACACCTTC

clone size: -
V gene: TRBV5-1
D gene: -
J gene: TRBJ2-3
CDR3 protein: CASSLVARVGTDTQYF
CDR3 DNA: TGCGCCAGCAGCTTGGTTGCCCGAGTCGGCACAGATACGCAGTATTTT

clone size: once
V gene: TRBV5-1
D gene: TRBD1
J gene: TRBJ2-7
CDR3 protein: CASSADDRGPPYEQYF
CDR3 DNA: TGCGCCAGCAGCGCAGATGACAGGGGGCCCCCCTACGAGCAGTACTTC

clone size: -
V gene: TRBV3-1/TRBV3-2
D gene: TRBD2
J gene: TRBJ2-7
CDR3 protein: CASSQDPPGLAGSYEQYF
CDR3 DNA: TGTGCCAGCAGCCAAGATCCGCCGGGACTAGCGGGGTCCTACGAGCAGTACTTC

clone size: -
V gene: TRBV11-2
D gene: TRBD2
J gene: TRBJ2-5
CDR3 protein: CASSFHGREQETQYF
CDR3 DNA: TGTGCCAGCAGCTTCCACGGGAGGGAGCAAGAGACCCAGTACTTC

clone size: -
V gene: TRBV2
D gene: TRBD2
J gene: TRBJ2-1
CDR3 protein: CASIRGGAGEQFF
CDR3 DNA: TGTGCCAGCATTCGCGGGGGGGCCGGTGAGCAGTTCTTC

clone size: -
V gene: TRBV5-1
D gene: -
J gene: TRBJ2-5
CDR3 protein: CASSLAAGEETQYF
CDR3 DNA: TGCGCCAGCAGCTTGGCCGCAGGGGAAGAGACCCAGTACTTC

clone size: -
V gene: TRBV5-1
D gene: TRBD1
J gene: TRBJ2-1
CDR3 protein: CASSSGQGAGNEQFF
CDR3 DNA: TGCGCCAGCAGCTCGGGACAGGGGGCCGGCAATGAGCAGTTCTTC

clone size: -
V gene: TRBV28
D gene: TRBD1
J gene: TRBJ1-2
CDR3 protein: CASSGTGVRGYTF
CDR3 DNA: TGTGCCAGCAGTGGGACAGGGGTTCGGGGCTACACCTTC

clone size: -
V gene: TRBV15
D gene: -
J gene: TRBJ2-7
CDR3 protein: CATSSLRDSDEQYF
CDR3 DNA: TGTGCCACCAGCAGTCTCAGGGATTCCGACGAGCAGTACTTC

clone size: -
V gene: TRBV9
D gene: TRBD1
J gene: TRBJ1-1
CDR3 protein: CASSGNRGQGTEAFF
CDR3 DNA: TGTGCCAGCAGCGGGAACAGGGGGCAGGGCACTGAAGCTTTCTTT

clone size: -
V gene: TRBV7-6
D gene: TRBD2
J gene: TRBJ2-3
CDR3 protein: CASSLAIPRASGRQDTQYF
CDR3 DNA: TGTGCCAGCAGCTTAGCAATCCCCCGGGCTAGCGGACGACAAGATACGCAGTATTTT

clone size: -
V gene: TRBV19
D gene: -
J gene: TRBJ1-4
CDR3 protein: CASSNDPPAVDINEKLFF
CDR3 DNA: TGTGCCAGTAGTAATGACCCCCCGGCGGTGGACATTAATGAAAAACTGTTTTTT

clone size: -
V gene: TRBV13
D gene: TRBD1
J gene: TRBJ2-7
CDR3 protein: CASSRGTGGYEQYF
CDR3 DNA: TGTGCCAGCAGCCGAGGGACAGGGGGCTACGAGCAGTACTTC

clone size: -
V gene: TRBV13
D gene: -
J gene: TRBJ1-6
CDR3 protein: CASSLVQNSYNSPLHF
CDR3 DNA: TGTGCCAGCAGCTTAGTTCAGAACTCCTATAATTCACCCCTCCACTTT

clone size: -
V gene: TRBV12-5
D gene: TRBD1
J gene: TRBJ2-1
CDR3 protein: CASGLQTGYPSYNEQFF
CDR3 DNA: TGTGCTAGTGGTTTGCAGACAGGGTATCCGTCATACAATGAGCAGTTCTTC

clone size: -
V gene: TRBV19
D gene: TRBD2
J gene: TRBJ2-7
CDR3 protein: CASRAGTSGSYEQYF
CDR3 DNA: TGTGCCAGTAGGGCCGGGACTAGCGGGTCCTACGAGCAGTACTTC

clone size: -
V gene: TRBV4-3
D gene: -
J gene: TRBJ2-7
CDR3 protein: CASSQESGIRGGEQYF
CDR3 DNA: TGCGCCAGCAGCCAAGAGTCGGGAATTCGGGGTGGGGAGCAGTACTTC

clone size: once
V gene: TRBV3-1/TRBV3-2
D gene: TRBD1
J gene: TRBJ1-5
CDR3 protein: CASSHTGTDYQPQHF
CDR3 DNA: TGTGCCAGCAGCCACACCGGGACAGATTATCAGCCCCAGCATTTT

clone size: -
V gene: TRBV27
D gene: -
J gene: TRBJ1-6
CDR3 protein: CASSQLHF
CDR3 DNA: TGTGCCAGCAGCCAACTCCACTTT

clone size: -
V gene: TRBV7-9
D gene: TRBD2
J gene: TRBJ2-7
CDR3 protein: CASSRSSGSPPREQYF
CDR3 DNA: TGTGCCAGCAGTAGATCTAGCGGGAGCCCCCCTAGGGAGCAGTACTTC

clone size: -
V gene: TRBV5-6
D gene: -
J gene: TRBJ2-7
CDR3 protein: CASSLAGSYEQYF
CDR3 DNA: TGTGCCAGCAGCTTGGCGGGCTCCTACGAGCAGTACTTC